Presented here are 13 T cell receptor beta chains from one specimen sequenced in a study of control samples from healthy donors and cancer patients. Repertoires were generated with immunoSEQ multiplex PCR, while TCRdb's copy carries only in-frame clones and drops some. Counted here are 150,000 or so clones, 94% occurring once; the ten biggest clones make up around 13%. The specimen was blood. These receptor sequences come from a man between 40 and 49 years old in good health.

This clone was seen a single time. CDR3 loop: CASSVEYQHYNEQFF. The CDR3 DNA reads as TGTGCCAGCAGCGTAGAATACCAACACTACAATGAGCAGTTCTTC. This chain links TRBV9 with TRBJ2-1, with D unresolved. CDR1 SGDLS and CDR2 YYNGEE come from the germline V gene. The CDR3 spans 15 residues. The ends were cut back, 0 bases at V and 3 bases at J, with 10 bases in the middle.

The chain recombines TRBV28 with TRBJ2-7, with 8 bases fitting TRBD1. The germline gives CDR1 MDHEN, CDR2 SYDVKM. Unmatched junction bases numbered 4, after V lost 3 bases and J lost 3 bases. CDR3 size: 14 residues. The CDR3 reads CASSFDRGIYEQYF. The DNA of the CDR3 is TGTGCCAGCAGTTTCGACAGGGGTATCTACGAGCAGTACTTC.

V gene TRBV7-3 combines with J gene TRBJ2-2; 8 bases fit TRBD1. The CDR3 covers 15 residues. With V trimmed by 1 base and J by 4 bases, 2 bases remained unmatched. The germline V gene has CDR1 SGHTA and CDR2 FQGTGA. The CDR3 coding sequence is TGTGCCAGCAGCTTAAACAGGGGGTTCACCGGGGAGCTGTTTTTT. It specifies CASSLNRGFTGELFF.

This chain joins TRBV5-1 and TRBJ2-6, with 9 nucleotides matching TRBD1. V was clipped by 3 bases and J by 0 bases; unmatched bases: 4. The V gene's germline CDR1 is SGHRS and CDR2 YFSETQ. This CDR3 comprises 17 residues. The CDR3 sequence is CASSYGTGSSGANVLTF. Here the CDR3 DNA reads TGCGCCAGCAGCTACGGGACAGGGAGCTCTGGGGCCAACGTCCTGACTTTC. Using reference TRBV5-1 and TRBJ2-6 for the parts outside the CDR3, the full variable domain is KAGVTQTPRYLIKTRGQQVTLSCSPISGHRSVSWYQQTPGQGLQFLFEYFSETQRNKGNFPGRFSGRQFSNSRSEMNVSTLELGDSALYLCASSYGTGSSGANVLTFGAGSRLTVL.

V and J are TRBV11-2 and TRBJ2-1, with D possibly matching TRBD2 (6 bases). CDR1 SGHAT and CDR2 FQNNGV come from the germline V gene. V lost 2 bases, J lost 0 bases, and 14 bases lay in between. The length of the CDR3 is 17 residues. The CDR3 loop reads CASSLFGGVVSYNEQFF. The CDR3 DNA reads as TGTGCCAGCAGCTTATTTGGCGGGGTTGTCTCCTACAATGAGCAGTTCTTC.

As to this clone: Other DNA sequences in this specimen translate into the identical CDR3. The gene calls are TRBV11-2 and TRBJ2-1, with TRBD1 matching over 7 bases. The CDR3 consists of 13 residues. CDR1 and CDR2 (germline): SGHAT, FQNNGV. The chain's CDR3 is CATRDSATNEQFF. As DNA, the CDR3 is TGTGCTACCAGGGACAGTGCGACCAATGAGCAGTTCTTC.

J is TRBJ2-2 and V is TRBV27; TRBD1 matches at 9 bases. This CDR3 comprises 16 residues. The ends lost 4 bases at V and 7 bases at J; junction bases unmatched: 10. Germline V lookup: CDR1 MNHEY, CDR2 SMNVEV (reference sequence). The CDR3: CASSSPGQGWGGELFF. The CDR3 DNA is TGTGCCAGCAGTTCCCCGGGACAGGGATGGGGCGGGGAGCTGTTTTTT.

The rearrangement joins TRBV18 to TRBJ2-5; D call uncertain. From germline, CDR1 is KGHSH and CDR2 LQKENI. This CDR3 is built from 13 residues. V lost 2 bases and J 4 bases, leaving 8 bases between the germline ends. This CDR3 reads CASSPGVRETQYF. The CDR3 nucleotides read TGTGCCAGCTCACCAGGCGTCAGAGAGACCCAGTACTTC.

The chain carries TRBV25-1 and TRBJ1-5, with 7 bases matching TRBD1. CDR1 is MGHDK and CDR2 is SYGVNS in the germline V gene. J lost 5 bases, V lost 8 bases, and 9 bases had no gene match. The CDR3 extends over 14 amino acids. In DNA form, the CDR3 reads TGTGCCAGCCAAGCAGGGGGAAGTTATCAGCCCCAGCATTTT. Protein: CASQAGGSYQPQHF.

The rearrangement uses TRBV27 and TRBJ1-3; 9 nucleotides align to TRBD1. The junction had 4 bases not matched to a gene; V was cut back by 6 bases and J by 1 base. The CDR3 has 15 residues. Germline V gives CDR1 MNHEY, CDR2 SMNVEV (reference sequence). The CDR3 protein is CASSRTGASGNTIYF. Here the CDR3 DNA reads TGTGCCAGCAGCCGGACAGGGGCATCTGGAAACACCATATATTTT.

The V gene is TRBV9, the J gene TRBJ2-5, with a weak D call TRBD1 (5 bases). The CDR3 loop spans 15 amino acids. Trimming took off 2 bases at V and 5 bases at J, with 16 bases between the two ends. CDR1 is SGDLS and CDR2 is YYNGEE in the germline V gene. CDR3 amino acids: CASSVSLGLGETQYF. The CDR3 nucleotides read TGTGCCAGCAGCGTGTCTTTGGGGCTGGGGGAGACCCAGTACTTC.

The chain joins TRBV5-1 to TRBJ2-7; no clear D. V was pared by 2 bases and J by 2 bases, with 8 bases between. CDR1 SGHRS and CDR2 YFSETQ come from the germline V gene. The CDR3 is 13 amino acids. The CDR3 bases are TGCGCCAGCAGCTTCGAGTACCCCTACGAGCAGTACTTC. Translation: CASSFEYPYEQYF. Filled out from reference TRBV5-1 and TRBJ2-7, the complete variable domain reads KAGVTQTPRYLIKTRGQQVTLSCSPISGHRSVSWYQQTPGQGLQFLFEYFSETQRNKGNFPGRFSGRQFSNSRSEMNVSTLELGDSALYLCASSFEYPYEQYFGPGTRLTVT.

The J gene is TRBJ1-1, the V gene TRBV7-2; TRBD1 matches at 7 bases. CDR1 and CDR2 from the germline V gene are SGHTA and FQGNSA. The length of the CDR3 is 16 residues. The V segment lost 3 bases and the J segment 4 bases; nucleotides outside the gene matches: 11. In nucleotides, the CDR3 is TGTGCCAGCAGCTTTGTCGTAGGAGGGGGCGTCACTGAAGCTTTCTTT. Translated, it gives CASSFVVGGGVTEAFF.